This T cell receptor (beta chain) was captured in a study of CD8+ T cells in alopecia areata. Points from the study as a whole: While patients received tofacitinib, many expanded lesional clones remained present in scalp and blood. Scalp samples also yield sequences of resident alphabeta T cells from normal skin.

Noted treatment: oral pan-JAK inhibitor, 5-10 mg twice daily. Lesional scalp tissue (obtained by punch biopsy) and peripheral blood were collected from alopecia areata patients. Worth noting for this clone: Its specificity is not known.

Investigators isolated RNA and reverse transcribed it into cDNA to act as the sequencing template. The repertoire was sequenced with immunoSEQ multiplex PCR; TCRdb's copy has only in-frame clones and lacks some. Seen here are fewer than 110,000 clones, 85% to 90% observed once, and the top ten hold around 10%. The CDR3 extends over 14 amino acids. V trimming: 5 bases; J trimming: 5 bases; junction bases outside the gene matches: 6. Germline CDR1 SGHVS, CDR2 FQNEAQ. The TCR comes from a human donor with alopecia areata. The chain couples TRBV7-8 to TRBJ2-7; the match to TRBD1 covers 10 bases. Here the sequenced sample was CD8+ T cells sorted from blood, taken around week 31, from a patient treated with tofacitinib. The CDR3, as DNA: TGTGCCAGCAGCACGACAGGGGGCCGACACGAGCAGTACTTC. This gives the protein CASSTTGGRHEQYF.